The 30 T cell receptor beta chains listed next were all sequenced from one sample in a study of T cells after yellow fever vaccination. TCRdb processed the 5' RACE reads anew with MiXCR; each CDR3 protein has one entry. This sample has more than 450,000 distinct CDR3 sequences, with 21% found just once. Sample: PBMCs, taken less than 25 days after the first yellow fever vaccination. The receptor set was obtained from a man between 18 and 29 years old who received the YFV17D yellow fever vaccine.

The rearrangement uses TRBV6-5 and TRBJ1-1, with D possibly being TRBD1 (5 bases). CDR1 MNHEY and CDR2 SVGAGI come from the germline V gene. The CDR3 is 16 amino acids. The V and J ends lost 2 bases and 3 bases respectively, with 16 bases between them. The CDR3 is CASSYALKEGDTEAFF. Here the CDR3 DNA reads TGTGCCAGCAGTTACGCCTTAAAGGAAGGGGACACTGAAGCTTTCTTT.

The genes are TRBV11-2 and TRBJ2-2, with a tentative D call TRBD2 (6 bases). V lost 2 bases and J 8 bases, leaving 21 bases between the germline ends. The CDR3 extends over 17 amino acids. Germline lookup yields CDR1 SGHAT and CDR2 FQNNGV. CDR3 nucleotide sequence: TGTGCCAGCAGCTTATTGGCCGGCGGGACCCCCTGGGGGGAGCTGTTTTTT. This encodes CASSLLAGGTPWGELFF.

This clonotype showed up just a few times. This rearrangement joins TRBV20-1 to TRBJ1-3, with D possibly matching TRBD1 (5 bases). V lost 5 bases and J lost 1, with 12 bases in between. The CDR3 length is 14 residues. Germline CDR1 and CDR2: DFQATT and SNEGSKA (reference sequence). The CDR3 is CSAVGQPSGNTIYF. CDR3 bases: TGCAGTGCTGTTGGACAACCGTCTGGAAACACCATATATTTT.

The chain is built from TRBV7-6 and TRBJ2-3, with 10 bases identical to TRBD2. The V and J ends lost 4 bases and 3 bases, in that order; junction bases with no gene match: 13. CDR1 and CDR2 from the germline V gene are SGHVS and FNYEAQ. This CDR3 region has 18 residues. The CDR3 is CASSSTPLAGGGTDTQYF. The CDR3 nucleotides read TGTGCCAGCAGCTCCACACCTTTAGCGGGGGGAGGGACAGATACGCAGTATTTT.

This clonotype was seen a handful of times. The rearrangement uses TRBV7-2 and TRBJ1-6; no clear D gene. Germline CDR1 reads SGHTA; CDR2 reads FQGNSA. Trimming shortened V by 5 bases and J by 0 bases, and 14 bases separated the two germline ends. The CDR3 sequence is 17 residues long. The CDR3 loop is CASSASRGDSYNSPLHF. The CDR3 DNA is TGTGCCAGCAGCGCATCACGGGGTGACTCCTATAATTCACCCCTCCACTTT.

This clonotype was found a few times. This chain joins TRBV7-2 and TRBJ1-6; D remains unclear. The CDR3 spans 15 residues. Germline V CDR1 and CDR2: SGHTA, FQGNSA. Trimming stripped 2 bases from V and 8 bases from J, with 13 bases between. The CDR3 DNA follows: TGTGCCAGCAGCTTATCCGAGGTTCGCCATTCACCCCTCCACTTT. It yields the protein CASSLSEVRHSPLHF.

This sequence joins TRBV11-1 and TRBJ1-1; the D is unclear. The germline V gene encodes CDR1 SGHAT and CDR2 FQDESV (reference sequence). The CDR3 covers 15 residues. Trimming removed 4 bases at V and 3 bases at J, with 15 bases between. The CDR3 bases are TGTGCCAGCAGCTCAACGGTTTCTCTCCACACTGAAGCTTTCTTT. It specifies CASSSTVSLHTEAFF.

The V gene is TRBV12-3 or TRBV12-4, the J gene TRBJ1-2, with no clear D. Trimming pared 7 bases from V and 1 base from J, leaving 10 bases between. The CDR3 sequence is 13 residues long. The CDR3 reads CASNPQSNYGYTF. The CDR3 region has the DNA TGTGCCAGCAACCCACAGAGTAACTATGGCTACACCTTC.

This clonotype was counted once. The J gene is TRBJ2-7, the V gene TRBV20-1; D gene unclear. Germline V CDR1 and CDR2: DFQATT, SNEGSKA (reference sequence). V lost 3 bases to trimming and J lost 1 base, with 10 bases between them. This CDR3 region has 13 residues. The CDR3 nucleotides read TGCAGTGCTAGGGCAGGCCAATCCTACGAGCAGTACTTC. Its protein product is CSARAGQSYEQYF.

This clonotype was detected a few times. CDR3 in amino acids: CASSLDRGDGYTF. DNA of the CDR3: TGTGCCAGCAGCTTAGATAGGGGAGATGGCTACACCTTC. This rearrangement joins TRBV7-2 to TRBJ1-2; D may be TRBD1 (5 bases). The CDR3 contains 13 residues. CDR1 and CDR2 from the germline V gene are SGHTA and FQGNSA. The V gene lost 1 base and the J gene lost 6 bases, with 9 bases spanning the gap.

In its sample, this clonotype was seen a few times. The chain employs TRBV12-3 or TRBV12-4 and TRBJ2-5; 10 bases fit TRBD1. The trim removed 4 bases at V and 9 bases at J, leaving 11 bases unmatched. There are 15 residues in the CDR3. The CDR3 region is CASSSAGTGDTAQYF. The DNA of the CDR3 is TGTGCCAGCAGTTCGGCCGGGACAGGGGATACGGCCCAGTACTTC.

This clonotype was found a few times. For the CDR3, the DNA is TGTGCCAGCAGCCCACCTAGCGGGGGAGGGAATGAGCAGTTCTTC. Protein: CASSPPSGGGNEQFF. This chain connects TRBV7-8 to TRBJ2-1; 10 bases map to TRBD2. CDR3 length: 15 residues. CDR1 SGHVS and CDR2 FQNEAQ come from the germline V gene. Unmatched junction bases numbered 8, after V lost 5 bases and J lost 7 bases. Supplemented by reference TRBV7-8 and TRBJ2-1, the full variable domain reads GAGVSQSPRYKVAKRGQDVALRCDPISGHVSLFWYQQALGQGPEFLTYFQNEAQLDKSGLPSDRFFAERPEGSVSTLKIQRTQQEDSAVYLCASSPPSGGGNEQFFGPGTRLTVL.

This clonotype appeared many times. The rearrangement links TRBV5-4 to TRBJ2-1; the D is unclear. Trimming removed 0 bases from V and 5 bases from J, with 15 bases in between. The CDR3 runs 16 residues. Per germline, CDR1 SGHNT and CDR2 YYREEE (reference sequence). The CDR3 DNA reads as TGTGCCAGCAGCTTGGGGGGATTTCGCGGAGACAATGAGCAGTTCTTC. It is translated as CASSLGGFRGDNEQFF.

V usage is TRBV4-3 and J usage is TRBJ2-1; D is undetermined. The CDR3 is 16 residues long. V lost 5 bases to trimming and J lost 6 bases, with 20 bases between them. Germline V gene sequence: CDR1 LGHNA, CDR2 YSLEER. CDR3 bases: TGCGCCAGCAGCTCCGCTTTTCGGGCTCTCCCCAATGAGCAGTTCTTC. This codes for CASSSAFRALPNEQFF.

This clonotype was picked up a small number of times. The gene calls are TRBV4-3 and TRBJ1-6; 7 nucleotides match TRBD1. J lost 6 bases, V lost 4 bases, and 6 bases had no gene match. Germline V gives CDR1 LGHNA, CDR2 YSLEER. The CDR3 is 15 amino acids. The CDR3 region is CASSLEQGINSPLHF. The CDR3 DNA reads as TGCGCCAGCAGCCTTGAACAGGGGATTAATTCACCCCTCCACTTT.

This clonotype was observed a single time. This rearrangement joins TRBV19 to TRBJ1-2; 9 bases fit TRBD1. V shed 5 bases and J 5 bases; nucleotides not matched to a gene: 3. The CDR3 sequence is 13 residues long. Germline-derived CDR1 and CDR2 are LNHDA and SQIVND (reference sequence). The CDR3: CASSWTGEYGYTF. In DNA form, the CDR3 reads TGTGCCAGTAGTTGGACAGGGGAGTATGGCTACACCTTC.

This clonotype showed up just a few times. The V call is TRBV3-1, the J call TRBJ2-7, with D possibly being TRBD2 (6 bases). With 6 bases removed from V and 2 bases from J, the gap between germline ends came to 14 bases. Germline values: CDR1 LGHDT, CDR2 YNNKEL (reference sequence). This CDR3 has 14 residues. Here the CDR3 DNA reads TGTGCCAGCAGTCATTCCGGGGGTACCTACGAGCAGTACTTC. Its translation is CASSHSGGTYEQYF.

A few counts support this clonotype. V usage is TRBV6-1 and J usage is TRBJ2-1; possibly TRBD1 or TRBD2 for D (5 bases each). The germline V gene has CDR1 MNHNS and CDR2 SASEGT. V lost 3 bases, J lost 6 bases, and 15 bases lay in between. The CDR3 has 15 residues. The CDR3, as DNA: TGTGCCAGCAGTGAGGGTACGGGGCCCACCAATGAGCAGTTCTTC. Its translation: CASSEGTGPTNEQFF.

This clonotype was detected only a few times. V gene TRBV7-8 combines with J gene TRBJ2-1, with 12 bases identical to TRBD2. Trimming at V came to 4 bases and at J to 7 bases, leaving 5 bases not matched to a gene. The CDR3 has 15 amino acids. Germline assignment: CDR1 SGHVS and CDR2 FQNEAQ. The CDR3: CASSYTSGGTNEQFF. CDR3 DNA: TGTGCCAGCAGCTATACTAGCGGGGGGACTAATGAGCAGTTCTTC.

The V and J genes are TRBV3-1 and TRBJ2-3; no definite D call. V dropped 4 bases and J dropped 4 bases, with 12 bases sitting between them. Germline loops: CDR1 LGHDT, CDR2 YNNKEL (reference sequence). There are 14 residues in the CDR3. The CDR3 sequence is CASSRAVAADTQYF. The CDR3 DNA reads TGTGCCAGCAGCCGCGCCGTGGCGGCAGATACGCAGTATTTT.

This clonotype has more than one count but fewer than ten. This rearrangement joins TRBV5-1 to TRBJ2-5; the D is unclear. This CDR3 is built from 15 residues. Trimming took off 4 bases at V and 1 base at J, with 14 bases between the two ends. The germline CDR1 and CDR2 sequences are SGHRS and YFSETQ. Written as DNA, the CDR3 is TGCGCCAGCAGCAAACTAACGATGGGCCAAGAGACCCAGTACTTC. Amino acid sequence: CASSKLTMGQETQYF.

Many counts were recorded for this clonotype. This sequence joins TRBV6-2 or TRBV6-3 and TRBJ2-7; perhaps TRBD1 as D (5 bases). Trimming took 7 bases from V and 13 from J, leaving 26 bases between them. Germline lookup yields CDR1 MNHEY and CDR2 SVGEGT. CDR3 length: 14 amino acids. The CDR3 sequence is CASTPSTRGRRRYF. CDR3 coding DNA: TGTGCCAGCACACCTTCGACAAGGGGCCGACGCCGATACTTC.

This clonotype has just a few counts. This chain joins TRBV6-2 or TRBV6-3 and TRBJ1-1; a weak D match, TRBD1 (6 bases). CDR1 is MNHEY and CDR2 is SVGEGT in the germline V gene. V dropped 2 bases and J dropped 1 base, with 14 bases sitting between them. The CDR3 contains 16 residues. The CDR3 DNA follows: TGTGCCAGCAGTTACATCATGGACAGAGCGAACACTGAAGCTTTCTTT. Translated: CASSYIMDRANTEAFF.

This clonotype was recorded a few times. V gene TRBV12-3 or TRBV12-4 combines with J gene TRBJ1-1; D remains ambiguous. The V gene lost 6 bases and the J gene lost 1 base, with 12 bases spanning the gap. This CDR3 has 14 residues. CDR3 residues: CASSRHPGNTEAFF. CDR3 coding DNA: TGTGCCAGCAGCCGACACCCGGGGAACACTGAAGCTTTCTTT.

The table lists this clonotype with a count of one. Here the CDR3 DNA reads TGTGCCAGCAGCAAAGTGGGGACAGGGGGCGCGGAGGAGCAGTACTTC. Its translation: CASSKVGTGGAEEQYF. The rearrangement joins TRBV21-1 to TRBJ2-7; the D segment call TRBD1 is taken from the table without a DNA check. TRBV21-1 is termed a pseudogene. The CDR3 length is 16 residues.

There are many counts of this clonotype. V and J are TRBV13 and TRBJ1-1, with D tentatively TRBD1 (5 bases). The V gene's germline CDR1 is PRHDT and CDR2 FYEKMQ (reference sequence). CDR3 length: 15 residues. V dropped 2 bases and J dropped 5 bases, with 15 bases sitting between them. The CDR3: CASSLWARGGTEAFF. The CDR3 DNA follows: TGTGCCAGCAGCTTATGGGCCCGGGGGGGGACTGAAGCTTTCTTT.

The chain has TRBV7-2 and TRBJ2-5, with D possibly matching TRBD1 (5 bases). CDR1 and CDR2 (germline): SGHTA, FQGNSA. This CDR3 is 14 amino acids long. V lost 3 bases and J 5 bases, leaving 13 bases between the germline ends. CDR3 sequence (DNA): TGTGCCAGCAGCTTCGCCGTGGGGCGCGAGACCCAGTACTTC. Translating it yields CASSFAVGRETQYF.

The chain combines TRBV3-1 with TRBJ1-1; D perhaps matches TRBD1 (5 bases). The germline V gene has CDR1 LGHDT and CDR2 YNNKEL (reference sequence). The CDR3 consists of 15 residues. Trimming shortened V by 4 bases and J by 4 bases, and 16 bases separated the two germline ends. The CDR3 sequence is CASSPREAQGTEAFF. Written as DNA, the CDR3 is TGTGCCAGCAGCCCACGAGAGGCCCAGGGCACTGAAGCTTTCTTT.

The rearrangement links TRBV12-3 or TRBV12-4 to TRBJ2-2; D call uncertain. V lost 5 bases and J 4 bases, leaving 8 bases between the germline ends. This CDR3 is built from 13 residues. This chain's CDR3 is CASSEVSTGELFF. Written as DNA, the CDR3 is TGTGCCAGCAGTGAGGTCTCCACCGGGGAGCTGTTTTTT.

CDR3 sequence (DNA): TGCGCCAGCAGTCCAAACCCGGTGGACAGGGATGGTGAAGCTTTCTTT. Translation gives CASSPNPVDRDGEAFF. The rearrangement joins TRBV5-1 to TRBJ1-1, with 8 bases that match TRBD1. The ends lost 5 bases at V and 7 bases at J; junction bases unmatched: 16. Germline CDR1 SGHRS, CDR2 YFSETQ. The CDR3 contains 16 residues.